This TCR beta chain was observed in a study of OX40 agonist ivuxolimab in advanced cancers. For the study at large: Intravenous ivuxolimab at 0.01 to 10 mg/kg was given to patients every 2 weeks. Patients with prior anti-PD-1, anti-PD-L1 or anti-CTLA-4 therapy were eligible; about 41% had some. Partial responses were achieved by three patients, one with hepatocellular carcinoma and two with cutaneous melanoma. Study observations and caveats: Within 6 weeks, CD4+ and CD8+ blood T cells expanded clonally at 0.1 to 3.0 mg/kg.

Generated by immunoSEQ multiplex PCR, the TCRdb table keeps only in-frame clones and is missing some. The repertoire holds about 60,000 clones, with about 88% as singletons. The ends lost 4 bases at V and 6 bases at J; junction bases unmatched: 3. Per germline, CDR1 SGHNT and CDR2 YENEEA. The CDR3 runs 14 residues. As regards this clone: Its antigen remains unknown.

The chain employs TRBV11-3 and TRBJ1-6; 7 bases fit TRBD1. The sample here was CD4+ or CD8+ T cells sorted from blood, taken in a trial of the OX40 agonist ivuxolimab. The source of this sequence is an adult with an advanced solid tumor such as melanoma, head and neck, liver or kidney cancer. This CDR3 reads CASSSGQRNSPLHF. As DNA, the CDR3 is TGTGCCAGCAGCTCGGGACAGCGTAATTCACCCCTCCACTTT.